The 21 T cell receptor beta chains below come from one sample, sequenced in a study of response to subunit inactivated influenza vaccine. Using its own MiXCR run on the RT-PCR reads, TCRdb lists one record per CDR3 protein. Of 700,000 to 800,000 distinct CDR3 sequences detected, 15% to 20% appear once; the ten largest clones hold 9.5% to 13%. The sequencing here drew on PBMCs from blood, taken roughly 5 days after vaccination. The receptors come from a man aged 50-60 years who received an inactivated influenza vaccine.

V and J are TRBV7-9 and TRBJ1-1, with D possibly being TRBD1 (5 bases). V lost 3 bases and J 5 bases, leaving 16 bases between the germline ends. Germline-derived CDR1 and CDR2 are SEHNR and FQNEAQ (reference sequence). CDR3 size: 15 residues. CDR3 loop: CASSFRTGRGTEAFF. The CDR3 bases are TGTGCCAGCAGCTTTCGCACAGGACGGGGGACTGAAGCTTTCTTT.

This clonotype was picked up many times. V usage is TRBV4-3 and J usage is TRBJ1-5, with a possible D match to TRBD1 (5 bases). This CDR3 is built from 14 residues. Trimming left V 1 base short and J 3 bases short, with 7 bases between. Germline V gives CDR1 LGHNA, CDR2 YSLEER. The CDR3 loop is CASSQGGYNQPQHF. The CDR3 DNA reads as TGCGCCAGCAGCCAAGGGGGGTACAATCAGCCCCAGCATTTT.

This clonotype has more than one count but fewer than ten. The chain has TRBV7-2 and TRBJ2-7; D is uncertain. This CDR3 has 13 amino acids. V shed 3 bases and J shed 6 bases, with 12 bases lying between them. Per germline, CDR1 SGHTA and CDR2 FQGNSA. The CDR3: CASSFLVGSEQYF. The CDR3 DNA reads as TGTGCCAGCAGCTTCCTAGTAGGTTCCGAGCAGTACTTC.

This clonotype was counted a few times. The gene calls are TRBV29-1 and TRBJ2-7, with a possible D match to TRBD1 (5 bases). Germline-derived CDR1 and CDR2 are SQVTM and ANQGSEA. The CDR3 runs to 14 residues. Trimming removed 0 bases from V and 6 bases from J, with 15 bases in between. CDR3 residues: CSVEDIQASGEQYF. In nucleotides, the CDR3 is TGCAGCGTTGAAGATATACAGGCCAGTGGCGAGCAGTACTTC.

Comments on this clonotype: Because the CDR3's place on the DNA is in doubt, the DNA is left out and the CDR3 is given as listed by TCRdb. This chain links TRBV12-3 or TRBV12-4 with TRBJ1-1; TRBD1, the table's D call, lacks a check against the DNA. The CDR3 totals 15 residues, both ends included. The CDR3 protein is CASSFGPGVNTEAFF.

J is TRBJ1-5 and V is TRBV4-1; TRBD1 might be the D (5 bases). The CDR3 spans 16 residues. The germline gives CDR1 MGHRA, CDR2 YSYEKL. V was trimmed by 5 bases and J by 2 bases, leaving 16 bases between them. CDR3 amino acids: CASSFTMVRGNQPQHF. The CDR3 bases are TGCGCCAGCAGCTTTACGATGGTCAGGGGCAATCAGCCCCAGCATTTT.

The genes are TRBV6-6 and TRBJ1-5; D is uncertain. The V gene's germline CDR1 is MNHNY and CDR2 SVGAGI (reference sequence). V shed 0 bases and J shed 3 bases, with 3 bases lying between them. This CDR3 is 13 amino acids long. DNA for the CDR3: TGTGCCAGCAGTTACTCAGCCAATCAGCCCCAGCATTTT. Protein: CASSYSANQPQHF.

The J gene is TRBJ2-1, the V gene TRBV12-3 or TRBV12-4; D is tentatively TRBD1 or TRBD2 (5 bases each). The V end lost 5 bases, the J end lost 15 bases, and 17 bases lay between the germline ends. This CDR3 comprises 12 residues. The CDR3 DNA reads TGTGCCAGCAGTCACCGGGACCCTCCCAGGTTCTTC. It is translated as CASSHRDPPRFF.

The J gene is TRBJ2-3, the V gene TRBV20-1, with TRBD2 matching over 9 bases. The J segment lost 2 bases and the V segment lost 0 bases, leaving 9 bases of the junction unmatched. Germline V gene lookup returns CDR1 DFQATT and CDR2 SNEGSKA (reference sequence). CDR3 size: 17 residues. This chain's CDR3 is CSARDRPLAGPTDTQYF. The DNA of the CDR3 is TGCAGTGCTAGAGATCGGCCTCTAGCGGGGCCCACAGATACGCAGTATTTT.

The chain's CDR3 is CASSQETGTSGNTIYF. The CDR3 nucleotides are TGTGCCAGCAGCCAAGAGACGGGTACTTCTGGAAACACCATATATTTT. V is TRBV4-2 and J is TRBJ1-3; D is uncertain. This CDR3 is built from 16 residues. The ends were cut back, 0 bases at V and 1 base at J, with 10 bases in the middle. CDR1 LGHNA and CDR2 YNFKEQ come from the germline V gene.

At least ten counts were recorded for this clonotype. V is TRBV29-1 and J is TRBJ1-1, with TRBD1 identical over 8 bases. With 7 bases clipped from V and 1 base from J, the junction kept 5 bases outside the gene matches. This CDR3 is 13 amino acids long. CDR1 and CDR2 (germline): SQVTM, ANQGSEA. CDR3 residues: CSAGQGGNTEAFF. In DNA, the CDR3 is TGCAGCGCCGGACAGGGAGGGAACACTGAAGCTTTCTTT.

This clonotype appeared a few times. V and J are TRBV6-1 and TRBJ2-4, with D unresolved. CDR1 MNHNS and CDR2 SASEGT come from the germline V gene. This CDR3 spans 15 amino acids. V shed 10 bases and J shed 3 bases, with 19 bases lying between them. The CDR3 region is CATTIPSPNKNIQYF. CDR3 in DNA: TGTGCCACGACCATCCCAAGTCCCAACAAAAACATTCAGTACTTC.

The rearrangement links TRBV7-4 to TRBJ1-5; D unclear. Per the germline V gene, CDR1 is SGHVT and CDR2 is SQSDAQ. V dropped 1 base and J dropped 2 bases, with 21 bases sitting between them. The CDR3 covers 19 residues. The CDR3 is CASSLEAGGFRARNQPQHF. CDR3 DNA: TGTGCCAGCAGCTTAGAGGCTGGAGGGTTTAGAGCACGCAATCAGCCCCAGCATTTT.

In regard to this clonotype: One end of the junction fails to match germline, which may point to a read error. The V and J genes are TRBV6-5 and TRBJ2-7; 8 nucleotides agree with TRBD1. This CDR3 is 11 amino acids long. The germline CDR1 and CDR2 sequences are MNHEY and SVGAGI. The CDR3 spells CASSYGDRRVF. The CDR3 DNA follows: TGTGCCAGCAGTTATGGGGACAGGAGGGTCTTC.

The chain couples TRBV6-5 to TRBJ1-3; tentatively, D is TRBD1 (6 bases). Germline CDR1 is MNHEY and CDR2 is SVGAGI. With 0 bases removed from V and 0 bases from J, the gap between germline ends came to 12 bases. The CDR3 totals 17 residues. The CDR3 loop reads CASSYSNQGPSGNTIYF. The CDR3 DNA sequence: TGTGCCAGCAGTTACTCGAATCAGGGGCCCTCTGGAAACACCATATATTTT.

The genes are TRBV4-1 and TRBJ1-1; 9 bases are shared with TRBD1. The trim removed 5 bases at V and 4 bases at J, leaving 5 bases unmatched. Per the germline V gene, CDR1 is MGHRA and CDR2 is YSYEKL. The CDR3 contains 14 residues. The CDR3 nucleotides are TGCGCCAGCAGCAACGGACAGGGGAGCACTGAAGCTTTCTTT. It specifies CASSNGQGSTEAFF.

This clonotype was picked up a small number of times. The rearrangement links TRBV20-1 to TRBJ2-1, with D possibly called TRBD1 or TRBD2 (5 bases each). The V end lost 1 base, the J end lost 13 bases, and 14 bases lay between the germline ends. CDR1 and CDR2 (germline): DFQATT, SNEGSKA (reference sequence). There are 12 residues in the CDR3. This CDR3 is CSARVTGTYQFF. CDR3 coding DNA: TGCAGTGCTAGAGTCACCGGGACCTACCAGTTCTTC.

The chain combines TRBV7-8 with TRBJ2-7; either TRBD1 or TRBD2 may fit D (5 bases each). CDR3 size: 15 residues. The germline V gene has CDR1 SGHVS and CDR2 FQNEAQ. The V end was cut by 1 base, the J end by 2 bases, with 12 bases between. In DNA form, the CDR3 reads TGTGCCAGCAGCTTAGACGAGGGGACCACCTACGAGCAGTACTTC. This codes for CASSLDEGTTYEQYF.

This clonotype was recorded many times. This sequence joins TRBV12-3 or TRBV12-4 and TRBJ2-5, with 15 bases identical to TRBD2. After removal of 9 bases from V and 2 bases from J, the junction contained 4 bases not matched to a gene. The CDR3 extends over 15 amino acids. CDR3 in amino acids: CASTGLAGGQETQYF. The CDR3 DNA sequence: TGTGCCAGTACCGGACTAGCGGGAGGGCAAGAGACCCAGTACTTC.

The chain recombines TRBV5-1 with TRBJ1-2, with 7 nucleotides matching TRBD1. The CDR3 length is 16 residues. Per germline, CDR1 SGHRS and CDR2 YFSETQ. V lost 0 bases, J lost 1 base, and 6 bases stayed unmatched. CDR3 DNA sequence: TGCGCCAGCAGCTTGGGATCGGGACAGAATAACTATGGCTACACCTTC. Protein product: CASSLGSGQNNYGYTF.

Only a few counts were recorded for this clonotype. The chain recombines TRBV29-1 with TRBJ1-1; maybe TRBD1 (6 bases). The length of the CDR3 is 13 residues. The V end was cut by 4 bases, the J end by 2 bases, with 11 bases between. Germline V lookup: CDR1 SQVTM, CDR2 ANQGSEA. CDR3 in DNA: TGCAGCGTTGTAAGGGGGGTAAACACTGAAGCTTTCTTT. Protein: CSVVRGVNTEAFF.